This T cell receptor (beta chain) comes out of a study of T-cell memory formation after mild COVID-19. CDR1 and CDR2 (germline): KGHDR, SFDVKD. Trimming took 2 bases from V and 6 from J; bases not matched to a gene: 4. The CDR3 is made up of 14 amino acids. This clonotype was detected many times. Each CDR3 protein gets one entry after TCRdb re-called the 5' RACE reads with MiXCR. The table lists some 210,000 distinct CDR3 sequences, about 16% of them singletons. The sample taken for sequencing was PBMCs or a T cell subset sorted from them (not recorded which). The receptor comes from an adult woman who had mild COVID-19 (a few samples of this study predate the infection). Cell type and time point are not known. The chain combines TRBV24-1 with TRBJ1-2; 8 bases map to TRBD1. The CDR3 DNA follows: TGTGCCACCAGTGATTCCAGGGGGCGGAATGGCTACACCTTC. This translates into CATSDSRGRNGYTF.